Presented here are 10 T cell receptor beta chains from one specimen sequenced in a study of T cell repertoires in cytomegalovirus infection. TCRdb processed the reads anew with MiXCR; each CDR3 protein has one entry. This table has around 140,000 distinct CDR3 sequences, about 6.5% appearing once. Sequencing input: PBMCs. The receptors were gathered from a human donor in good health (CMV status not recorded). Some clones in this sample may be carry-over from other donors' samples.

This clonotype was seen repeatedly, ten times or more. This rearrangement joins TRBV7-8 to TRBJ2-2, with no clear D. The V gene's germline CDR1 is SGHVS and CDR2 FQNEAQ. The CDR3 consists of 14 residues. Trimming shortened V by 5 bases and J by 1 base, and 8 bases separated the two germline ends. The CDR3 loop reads CASSVTLNTGELFF. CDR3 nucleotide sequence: TGTGCCAGCAGCGTTACATTGAACACCGGGGAGCTGTTTTTT.

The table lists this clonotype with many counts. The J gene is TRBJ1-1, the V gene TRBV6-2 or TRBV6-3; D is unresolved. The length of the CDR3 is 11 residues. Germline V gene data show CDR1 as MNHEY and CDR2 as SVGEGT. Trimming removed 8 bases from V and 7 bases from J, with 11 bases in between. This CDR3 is CASSDRYEAFF. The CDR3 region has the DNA TGTGCCAGCTCCGACCGGTATGAAGCTTTCTTT.

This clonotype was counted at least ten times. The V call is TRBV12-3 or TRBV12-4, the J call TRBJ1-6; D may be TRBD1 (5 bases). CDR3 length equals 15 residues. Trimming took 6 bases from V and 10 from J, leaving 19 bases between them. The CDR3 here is CASSPGGSSGSPLHF. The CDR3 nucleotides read TGTGCCAGCAGCCCTGGGGGGTCCTCGGGGTCACCCCTCCACTTT.

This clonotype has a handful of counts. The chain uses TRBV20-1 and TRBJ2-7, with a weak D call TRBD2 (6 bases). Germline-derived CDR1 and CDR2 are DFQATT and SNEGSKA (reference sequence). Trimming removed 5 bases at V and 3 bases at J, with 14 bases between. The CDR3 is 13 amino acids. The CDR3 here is CSAPRLGGYEQYF. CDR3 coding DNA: TGCAGTGCTCCCAGGTTGGGGGGCTACGAGCAGTACTTC.

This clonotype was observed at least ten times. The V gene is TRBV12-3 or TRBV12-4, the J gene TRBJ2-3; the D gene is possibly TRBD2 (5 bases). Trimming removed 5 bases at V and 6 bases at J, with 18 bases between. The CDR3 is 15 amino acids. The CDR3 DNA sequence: TGTGCCAGCAGTACCGGACTCCAAGTGGTGGATACGCAGTATTTT. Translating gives CASSTGLQVVDTQYF.

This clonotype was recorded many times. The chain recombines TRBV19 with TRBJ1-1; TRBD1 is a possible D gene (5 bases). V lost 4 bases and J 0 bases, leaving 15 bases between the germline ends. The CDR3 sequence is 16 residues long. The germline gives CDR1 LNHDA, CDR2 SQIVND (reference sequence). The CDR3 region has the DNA TGTGCCAGTAGTAGGGGGATCCTTGGGCTGAACACTGAAGCTTTCTTT. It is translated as CASSRGILGLNTEAFF.

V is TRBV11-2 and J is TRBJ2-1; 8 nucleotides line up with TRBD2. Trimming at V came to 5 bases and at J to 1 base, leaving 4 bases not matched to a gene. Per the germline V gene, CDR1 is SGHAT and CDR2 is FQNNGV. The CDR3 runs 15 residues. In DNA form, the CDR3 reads TGTGCCAGCAGCCAGTTAGCGGGGTCCTACAATGAGCAGTTCTTC. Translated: CASSQLAGSYNEQFF.

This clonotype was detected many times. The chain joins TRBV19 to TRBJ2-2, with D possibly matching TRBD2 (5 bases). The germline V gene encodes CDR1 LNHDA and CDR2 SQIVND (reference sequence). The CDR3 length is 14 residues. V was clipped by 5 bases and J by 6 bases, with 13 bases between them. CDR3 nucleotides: TGTGCCAGTAGTCCCCGCTCTAGCTCCGGGGAGCTGTTTTTT. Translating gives CASSPRSSSGELFF.

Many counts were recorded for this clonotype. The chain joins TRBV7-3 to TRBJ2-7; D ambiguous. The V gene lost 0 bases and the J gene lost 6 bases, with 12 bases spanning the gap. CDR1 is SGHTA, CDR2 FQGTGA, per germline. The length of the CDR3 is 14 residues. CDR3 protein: CASSLTGSSSEQYF. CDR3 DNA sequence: TGTGCCAGCAGCTTAACAGGCTCGTCGAGCGAGCAGTACTTC.

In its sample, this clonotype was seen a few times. The CDR3 reads CSARLGWGEQYF. In DNA, the CDR3 is TGCAGTGCGCGACTAGGGTGGGGCGAGCAGTACTTC. This chain uses TRBV20-1 with TRBJ2-7; maybe TRBD2 (6 bases). Germline loops: CDR1 DFQATT, CDR2 SNEGSKA (reference sequence). This CDR3 contains 12 residues. The germline V and J ends were trimmed by 6 bases and 6 bases, with 15 bases remaining between them.